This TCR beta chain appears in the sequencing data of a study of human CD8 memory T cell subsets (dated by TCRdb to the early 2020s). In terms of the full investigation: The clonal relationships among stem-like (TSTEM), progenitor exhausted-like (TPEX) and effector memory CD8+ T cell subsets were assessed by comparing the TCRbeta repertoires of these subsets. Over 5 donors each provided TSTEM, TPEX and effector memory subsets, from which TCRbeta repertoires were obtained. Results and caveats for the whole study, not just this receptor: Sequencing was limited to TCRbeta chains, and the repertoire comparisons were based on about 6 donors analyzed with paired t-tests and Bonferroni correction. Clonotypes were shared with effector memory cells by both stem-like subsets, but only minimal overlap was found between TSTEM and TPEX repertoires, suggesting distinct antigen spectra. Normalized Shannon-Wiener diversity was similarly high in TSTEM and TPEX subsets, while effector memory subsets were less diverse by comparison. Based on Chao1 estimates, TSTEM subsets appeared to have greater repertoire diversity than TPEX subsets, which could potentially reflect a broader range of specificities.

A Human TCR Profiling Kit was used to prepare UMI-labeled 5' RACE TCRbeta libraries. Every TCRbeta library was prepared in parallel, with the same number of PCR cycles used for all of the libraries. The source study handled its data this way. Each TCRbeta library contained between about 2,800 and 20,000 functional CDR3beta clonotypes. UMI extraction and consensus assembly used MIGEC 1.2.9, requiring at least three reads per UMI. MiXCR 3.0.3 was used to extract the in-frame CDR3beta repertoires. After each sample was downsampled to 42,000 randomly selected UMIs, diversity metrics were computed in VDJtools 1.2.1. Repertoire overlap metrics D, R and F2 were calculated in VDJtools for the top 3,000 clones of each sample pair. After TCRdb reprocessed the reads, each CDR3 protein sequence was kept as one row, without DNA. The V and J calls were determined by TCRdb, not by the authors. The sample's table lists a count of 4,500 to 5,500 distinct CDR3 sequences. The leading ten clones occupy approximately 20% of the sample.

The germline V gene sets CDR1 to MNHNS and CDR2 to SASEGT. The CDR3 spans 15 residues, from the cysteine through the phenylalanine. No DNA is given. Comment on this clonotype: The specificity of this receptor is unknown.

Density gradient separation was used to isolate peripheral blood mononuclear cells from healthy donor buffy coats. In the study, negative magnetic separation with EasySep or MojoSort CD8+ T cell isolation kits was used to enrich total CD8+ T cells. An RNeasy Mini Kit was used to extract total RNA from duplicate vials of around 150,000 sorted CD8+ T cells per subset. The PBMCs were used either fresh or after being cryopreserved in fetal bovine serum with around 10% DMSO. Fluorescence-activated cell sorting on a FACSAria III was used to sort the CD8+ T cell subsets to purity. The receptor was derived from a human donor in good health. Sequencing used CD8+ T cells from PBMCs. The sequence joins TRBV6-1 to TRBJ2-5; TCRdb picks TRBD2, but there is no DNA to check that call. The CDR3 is CASSGGAGGSETQYF.